The present T cell receptor (beta chain) was sequenced within a study of blood T cell repertoires in COVID-19. In the original analysis: Amplifying reference gene primers gave estimates of nucleated cell counts. This table comes from immunoSEQ multiplex PCR, and its TCRdb copy is limited to in-frame clones, with some not included. V and J calls and clone size are those listed in that table; D and trimming were worked out from the DNA. This repertoire shows 200,000 to 250,000 clones, approximately 92% found once; its top ten account for approximately 3.8%. V gave up 7 bases and J gave up 7 bases, with 13 bases separating them. The CDR3 is 12 amino acids. Individuals drawn from 20 to 30 US areas were about 18 to 95 years old. Participants' own reports of clinical history determined their cohort assignment.

V is TRBV12-3 or TRBV12-4 and J is TRBJ1-2, with D perhaps TRBD1 (6 bases). Sequenced material: PBMCs or T cells enriched from blood (not recorded which). The clonotype was recovered from a woman between 18 and 29 years old in a cohort exposed to, infected with or recovered from COVID-19 (not recorded which). This CDR3 is CASTEDSGGYTF. CDR3 coding DNA: TGTGCCAGCACCGAGGACAGCGGTGGCTACACCTTC.